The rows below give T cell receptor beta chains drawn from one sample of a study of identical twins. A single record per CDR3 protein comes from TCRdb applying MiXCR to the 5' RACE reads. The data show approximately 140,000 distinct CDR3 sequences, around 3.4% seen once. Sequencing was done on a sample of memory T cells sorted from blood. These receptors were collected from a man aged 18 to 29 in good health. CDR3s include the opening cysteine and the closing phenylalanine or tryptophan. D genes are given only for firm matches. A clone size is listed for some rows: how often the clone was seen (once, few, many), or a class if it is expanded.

TGTGCCAGCAGTGAAGCCAGAGCGAGTACGCAGTATTTT,CASSEARASTQYF,.,TRBV6-1,TRBJ2-3,.
TGCGCCAGCAGCCTCCGTCCCGGGACAGGGAGCGGGAGAGCCGGGGAGCTGTTTTTT,CASSLRPGTGSGRAGELFF,few,TRBV5-1,TRBJ2-2,.
TGCGCCAGCAGCCGTGAGGCCCACGGAGTTAATGAGCAGTTCTTC,CASSREAHGVNEQFF,many,TRBV5-1,TRBJ2-1,.
TGTGCCAGCACACTACTAGCGGGGGGTGGGGCCCAGTACTTC,CASTLLAGGGAQYF,many,TRBV6-1,TRBJ2-5,TRBD2
TGTGCCAGCAGCCAAGGGGCGAGGGGGGCCCAAGAGACCCAGTACTTC,CASSQGARGAQETQYF,many,TRBV3-1,TRBJ2-5,.
TGTGCCAGCAGCCATGGAGATACGCAGTATTTT,CASSHGDTQYF,many,TRBV14,TRBJ2-3,.
TGCGCCAGCAGCGCCAGACAGGTTGGCTATGGCTACACCTTC,CASSARQVGYGYTF,many,TRBV4-1,TRBJ1-2,.
TGTGCCAGCAGTGGACTAGCGGGGCGTGAGCAGTTCTTC,CASSGLAGREQFF,many,TRBV11-3,TRBJ2-1,TRBD2
TGTGCCAGCAGTGACCCAAACGCAGGGCGTACTGAAGCTTTCTTT,CASSDPNAGRTEAFF,many,TRBV28,TRBJ1-1,.
TGCAGCGTTGATAAGTCCGGGACAGTCTCCTACAATGAGCAGTTCTTC,CSVDKSGTVSYNEQFF,many,TRBV29-1,TRBJ2-1,TRBD1
TGTGCCAGCAGCTTGTGGGACAGGGCGGTAAGCAATCAGCCCCAGCATTTT,CASSLWDRAVSNQPQHF,many,TRBV5-6,TRBJ1-5,TRBD1
TGCGCCAGCAGCTTGGCCAATGGTGGCGGGGAGCTGTTTTTT,CASSLANGGGELFF,many,TRBV5-1,TRBJ2-2,.
TGCAGCGTTGAAGCCGGAGAGACCCAGTACTTC,CSVEAGETQYF,many,TRBV29-1,TRBJ2-5,.
TGTGCCAGCAGAGTCGGAAACACCGGGGAGCTGTTTTTT,CASRVGNTGELFF,many,TRBV12-3/TRBV12-4,TRBJ2-2,.
TGTGCCAGCAGTTACGATTCGCGGGAGGGCCGGTGGTACGAGCAGTACTTC,CASSYDSREGRWYEQYF,many,TRBV6-5,TRBJ2-7,TRBD2
TGTGCCAGCAGCTTAGAGCAGCTCTACGAGCAGTACTTC,CASSLEQLYEQYF,few,TRBV11-2,TRBJ2-7,.
TGTGCCAGCAGCTTTAGTCGACTAGCGGGAGCGGATACGCAGTATTTT,CASSFSRLAGADTQYF,many,TRBV7-2,TRBJ2-3,TRBD2
TGTGCCAGCAGCTTGGTCGCAGGGTACATGACTGAAGCTTTCTTT,CASSLVAGYMTEAFF,many,TRBV5-5,TRBJ1-1,.
TGTGCCAGCAGCCTTGCGACGTGGGGTGGCACTGAAGCTTTCTTT,CASSLATWGGTEAFF,many,TRBV3-1,TRBJ1-1,.
TGTGCCAGCAGCCTCAGGGACGTAGCCTACGAGCAGTACTTC,CASSLRDVAYEQYF,.,TRBV28,TRBJ2-7,.
TGTGCCAGCAGCCAAGACAGAGGGAGGAGTTCACCCCTCCACTTT,CASSQDRGRSSPLHF,few,TRBV4-2,TRBJ1-6,.
TGTGCCAGCAGCACAAGCCGGGACATCCAAGAGACCCAGTACTTC,CASSTSRDIQETQYF,many,TRBV12-3/TRBV12-4,TRBJ2-5,.
TGTGCCAGCTCATCGAACAGGGGGCTCGTAGGAAGCAATCAGCCCCAGCATTTT,CASSSNRGLVGSNQPQHF,many,TRBV18,TRBJ1-5,TRBD1
TGCAGCGTTGGTGAGGGCGCCTACGAGCAGTACTTC,CSVGEGAYEQYF,many,TRBV29-1,TRBJ2-7,.
TGTGCCAGCAGTGTATCCAGAGGGGACGTCACAGATACGCAGTATTTT,CASSVSRGDVTDTQYF,many,TRBV2,TRBJ2-3,.
TGTGCCAGCAGGACAGGGGGCACAGATACGCAGTATTTT,CASRTGGTDTQYF,many,TRBV6-1,TRBJ2-3,TRBD1
TGTGCCAGCAGCCGAGGACCGCCGGAGATTTACGAGCAGTACTTC,CASSRGPPEIYEQYF,many,TRBV7-6,TRBJ2-7,.
TGTGCCAGCAGCACCGGGACAGGGTATGGCTACACCTTC,CASSTGTGYGYTF,many,TRBV9,TRBJ1-2,TRBD1
TGCGCCAGCAGTGAGGGGGGCACCTATCGGGAACAAGAGACCCAGTACTTC,CASSEGGTYREQETQYF,.,TRBV10-1,TRBJ2-5,.
TGTGCCAGCAGTTGGCCCGCGGGAGGTACCTACAATGAGCAGTTCTTC,CASSWPAGGTYNEQFF,many,TRBV11-2,TRBJ2-1,TRBD2
TGCGCCAGCAGCTTGACCAGGACTCGTACCGGGGAGCTGTTTTTT,CASSLTRTRTGELFF,many,TRBV5-1,TRBJ2-2,.
TGTGCCAGCAGTTTGGAGGGAGAAGCTTTCTTT,CASSLEGEAFF,many,TRBV12-3/TRBV12-4,TRBJ1-1,.
TGCAGCGTTGAGGGGGGGGGAGGCTACGAGCAGTACTTC,CSVEGGGGYEQYF,many,TRBV29-1,TRBJ2-7,TRBD2
TGTGCCAGCAGTTCCGACAGAGAGTCCTACGAGCAGTACTTC,CASSSDRESYEQYF,many,TRBV12-3/TRBV12-4,TRBJ2-7,.
TGTGCCAGCAGCTTAGAACGAGTAAACGGGGAGCTGTTTTTT,CASSLERVNGELFF,many,TRBV7-2,TRBJ2-2,.
TGTGCCAGCAGCCAAGCCGCCTCCTACGAGCAGTACTTC,CASSQAASYEQYF,many,TRBV14,TRBJ2-7,.
TGTGCCAGCAGCTTAGGTTTCGGGGTTGGGCAAGAGACCCAGTACTTC,CASSLGFGVGQETQYF,many,TRBV7-8,TRBJ2-5,.
TGCAGTGCTAGCCCAGACTCCACCGGGGAGCTGTTTTTT,CSASPDSTGELFF,many,TRBV20-1,TRBJ2-2,.
TGTGCCAGCAGCCAAGTCCGGGACACCGGGATTACGCAGTATTTT,CASSQVRDTGITQYF,many,TRBV3-1,TRBJ2-3,.
TGTGCCAGCAGGCGACAGGGAGGAAAACTGTTTTTT,CASRRQGGKLFF,many,TRBV5-6,TRBJ1-4,TRBD1
TGTGCCAGCAGTTCCTCCAGGACCCATTACGAGCAGTACTTC,CASSSSRTHYEQYF,many,TRBV6-5,TRBJ2-7,.
TGTGCCAGCAGCTCAACGAGGTTGGAAACAGATACGCAGTATTTT,CASSSTRLETDTQYF,few,TRBV12-3/TRBV12-4,TRBJ2-3,.